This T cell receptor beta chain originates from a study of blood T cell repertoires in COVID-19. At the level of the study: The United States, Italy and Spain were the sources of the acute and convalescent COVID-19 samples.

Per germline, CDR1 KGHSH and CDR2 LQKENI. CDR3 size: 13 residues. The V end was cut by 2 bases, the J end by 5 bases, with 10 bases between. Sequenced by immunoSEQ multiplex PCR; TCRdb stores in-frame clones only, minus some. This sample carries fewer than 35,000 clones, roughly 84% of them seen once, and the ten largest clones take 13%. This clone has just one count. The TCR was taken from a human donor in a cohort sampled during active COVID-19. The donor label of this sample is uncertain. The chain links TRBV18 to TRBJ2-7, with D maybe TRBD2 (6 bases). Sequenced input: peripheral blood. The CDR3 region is CASSPRGGDEQYF. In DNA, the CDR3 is TGTGCCAGCTCACCAAGAGGAGGGGACGAGCAGTACTTC.